The T cell receptor beta chain under discussion was sequenced for a study of blood T cells in healthy people across ages. Study observations and caveats: Estimates of total diversity, which came from one million sequenced T cells, were considered to be underestimates. Naive T cell percentage showed a strong correlation with TCR beta diversity.

The CDR3 is 15 amino acids. Germline CDR1 and CDR2: KGHSH and LQKENI. The germline V and J ends were trimmed by 7 bases and 2 bases, with 15 bases remaining between them. Then a second PCR, running roughly 6 to 12 cycles, was carried out with a sample-barcoded 5' primer and a J-beta primer mix. TCRdb reprocessed the 5' RACE reads with MiXCR, giving one entry per CDR3 protein. The sample contains 1.5 million to 2 million distinct CDR3 sequences, 28% of which appear only once. Details on this clonotype: The antigen remains undetermined.

The J gene is TRBJ2-4, the V gene TRBV18; TRBD1 is a possible D gene (5 bases). This clonotype was sampled from a woman between 25 and 40 years old in good health. Sequencing was carried out using blood. In nucleotides, the CDR3 is TGTGCCAGCTGGGATGACAGACATACCAAAAACATTCAGTACTTC. Protein sequence: CASWDDRHTKNIQYF. Combining the CDR3 with reference TRBV18 and TRBJ2-4 gives the whole variable domain NAGVMQNPRHLVRRRGQEARLRCSPMKGHSHVYWYRQLPEEGLKFMVYLQKENIIDESGMPKERFSAEFPKEGPSILRIQQVVRGDSAAYFCASWDDRHTKNIQYFGAGTRLSVL.